This T cell receptor beta chain was sequenced during a study of shared clonotypes between healthy human individuals. Sequencing was at deep level. Generated by immunoSEQ multiplex PCR, the TCRdb table keeps only in-frame clones and is missing some. The sample holds hundreds of thousands of clones, around 78% seen once. In this sample, this clone turned up once. Its antigen is unknown. J gave up 5 bases and V 1 base, and 14 bases lay outside the gene matches. This CDR3 is 17 amino acids long. Germline-derived CDR1 and CDR2 are MGHRA and YSYEKL. Points from the study as a whole: In contrast to clonotypes shared by all four donors, non-shared clonotypes had lower generation probabilities. An expected dependence of interdonor clonotype sharing on sequencing depth was noted.

The V gene is TRBV4-1, the J gene TRBJ2-7; 7 bases line up with TRBD2. The source is a woman in her 30s in good health. Sequences were obtained from memory CD4+ T cells sorted from blood. Described subset: CD45RA-negative fraction. Written as DNA, the CDR3 is TGCGCCAGCAGCCAAGGAAAATGGGGGGAGGGCCAAGACGAGCAGTACTTC. Translated: CASSQGKWGEGQDEQYF.